This T cell receptor beta chain was captured in a study of cytomegalovirus exposure and HLA in healthy donors. Overall study findings and caveats: Most of the TCR beta V segments (in an earlier analysis) were productive either about 90% or about 30% of the time. No immune exposure information besides CMV serostatus was available. Presence/absence analyses took donor sequencing depth as roughly uniform.

60 Vbeta and 13 Jbeta primers were used in PCR. The data were produced by immunoSEQ multiplex PCR, yet TCRdb's version contains in-frame clones alone and is incomplete. The sample lists about 98,000 clones; less than 85% were seen once. Turning to this clone: The antigen remains undetermined.

Healthy bone marrow donors formed the donor group. CDR3 length: 12 residues. Germline CDR1 ENHRY, CDR2 SYGVKD. The TCR sequence derives from a male donor in good health and CMV-seronegative. Sequenced material: PBMCs. The chain carries TRBV10-3 and TRBJ2-5; TRBD2 is a possible D gene (5 bases). TRBJ2-7 explains the end of the DNA better; the J call may be wrong. The CDR3 region has the DNA TGTGCCATCAGCCGGGACTCCTACGAGCAGTACTTC. It codes for CAISRDSYEQYF.